A single sample is the source of the 2 T cell receptor beta chains below, sequenced in a study of blood T cell repertoires in COVID-19. Measured with immunoSEQ multiplex PCR; TCRdb has only the in-frame clones, and not every one. This table has about 180,000 clones, roughly nine tenths appearing once. The specimen was peripheral blood. The receptors shown here come from a man between 18 and 35 years old who had recovered from COVID-19.

The chain is built from TRBV5-6 and TRBJ1-1, with TRBD1 matching over 9 bases. V lost 3 bases and J lost 2; bases outside the gene matches: 2. The CDR3 extends over 14 amino acids. Germline V gene sequence: CDR1 SGHDT, CDR2 YYEEEE. Here the CDR3 DNA reads TGTGCCAGCAGCTGGACAGGGGTAAACACTGAAGCTTTCTTT. Its translation is CASSWTGVNTEAFF.

The CDR3: CASSYGTGGSPLHF. The DNA of the CDR3 is TGTGCCAGCAGTTATGGGACAGGGGGCTCACCCCTCCACTTT. The chain employs TRBV6-5 and TRBJ1-6; 12 bases map to TRBD1. Germline loops: CDR1 MNHEY, CDR2 SVGAGI. V was pared by 3 bases and J by 10 bases, with 1 base of the junction left unmatched. The CDR3 totals 14 residues.